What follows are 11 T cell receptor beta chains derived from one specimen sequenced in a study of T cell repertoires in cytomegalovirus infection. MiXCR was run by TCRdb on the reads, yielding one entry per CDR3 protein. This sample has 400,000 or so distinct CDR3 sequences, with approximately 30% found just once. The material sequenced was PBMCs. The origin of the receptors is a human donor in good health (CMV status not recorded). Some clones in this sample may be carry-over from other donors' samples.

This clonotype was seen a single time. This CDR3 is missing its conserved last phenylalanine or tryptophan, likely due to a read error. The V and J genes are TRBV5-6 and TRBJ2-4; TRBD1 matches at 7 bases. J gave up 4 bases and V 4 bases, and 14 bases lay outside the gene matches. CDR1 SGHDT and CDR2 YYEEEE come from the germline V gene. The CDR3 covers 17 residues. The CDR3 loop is CASSGPGQKVPKNIQYL. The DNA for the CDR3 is TGTGCCAGCAGCGGACCGGGACAGAAAGTTCCAAAAAACATTCAGTACTTA.

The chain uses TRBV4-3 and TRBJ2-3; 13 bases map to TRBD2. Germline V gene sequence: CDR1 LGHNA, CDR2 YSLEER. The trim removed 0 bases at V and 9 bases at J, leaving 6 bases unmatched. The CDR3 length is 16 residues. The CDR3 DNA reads TGCGCCAGCAGCCAAGAGACTAGCGGGGGGCCCTCCACGCAGTATTTT. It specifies CASSQETSGGPSTQYF.

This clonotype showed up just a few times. CDR3 loop: CASSSTNRDRETQHF. DNA of the CDR3: TGTGCCAGCAGCTCTACGAACCGGGACAGGGAAACCCAGCATTTT. V usage is TRBV6-5 and J usage is TRBJ1-5; 9 positions match TRBD1. This CDR3 region has 15 residues. Losses at the gene ends were 6 bases for V and 11 bases for J; bases not matched to a gene: 14. The germline CDR1 and CDR2 sequences are MNHEY and SVGAGI.

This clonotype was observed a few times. CDR3: CASSSHNTDTQYF. In DNA, the CDR3 is TGTGCCAGCAGCTCCCACAACACAGATACGCAGTATTTT. The chain is built from TRBV7-3 and TRBJ2-3; D uncertain. The CDR3 is made up of 13 amino acids. V lost 4 bases and J lost 2, with 7 bases in between. Germline-derived CDR1 and CDR2 are SGHTA and FQGTGA.

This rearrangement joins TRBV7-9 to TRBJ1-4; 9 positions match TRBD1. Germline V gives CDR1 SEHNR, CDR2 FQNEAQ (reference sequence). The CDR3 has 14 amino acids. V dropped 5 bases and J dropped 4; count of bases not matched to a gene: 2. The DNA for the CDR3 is TGTGCCAGCAGCATGGGACAGGGTAATGAAAAACTGTTTTTT. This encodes CASSMGQGNEKLFF.

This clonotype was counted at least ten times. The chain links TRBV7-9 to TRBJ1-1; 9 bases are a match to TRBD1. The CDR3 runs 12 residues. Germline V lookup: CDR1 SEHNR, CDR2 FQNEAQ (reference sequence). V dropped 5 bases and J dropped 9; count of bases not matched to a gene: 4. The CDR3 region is CASSPGQGKAFF. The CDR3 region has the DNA TGTGCCAGCAGCCCGGGACAGGGCAAAGCTTTCTTT.

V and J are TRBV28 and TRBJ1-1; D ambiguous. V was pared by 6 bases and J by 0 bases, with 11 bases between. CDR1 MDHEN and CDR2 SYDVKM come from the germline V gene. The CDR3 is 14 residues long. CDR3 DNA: TGTGCCAGCAGGTTCCTTAACATGAACACTGAAGCTTTCTTT. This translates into CASRFLNMNTEAFF.

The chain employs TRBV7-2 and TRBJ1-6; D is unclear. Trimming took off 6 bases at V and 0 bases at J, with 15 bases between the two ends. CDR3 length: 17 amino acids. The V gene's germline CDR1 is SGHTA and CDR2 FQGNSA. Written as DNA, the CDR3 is TGTGCCAGCAGTGCCTCACGGACGAGCTCCTATAATTCACCCCTCCACTTT. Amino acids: CASSASRTSSYNSPLHF.

CDR3 nucleotide sequence: TGTGCCAGCAGTTACTCCCCGGGACTAGGCACAGATACGCAGTATTTT. Its protein product is CASSYSPGLGTDTQYF. V and J are TRBV6-2 or TRBV6-3 and TRBJ2-3; 8 bases align to TRBD2. The CDR3 loop spans 16 amino acids. The V gene end was trimmed by 0 bases and the J gene end by 1 base; junction bases not matched to a gene: 3. CDR1 is MNHEY and CDR2 is SVGEGT in the germline V gene.

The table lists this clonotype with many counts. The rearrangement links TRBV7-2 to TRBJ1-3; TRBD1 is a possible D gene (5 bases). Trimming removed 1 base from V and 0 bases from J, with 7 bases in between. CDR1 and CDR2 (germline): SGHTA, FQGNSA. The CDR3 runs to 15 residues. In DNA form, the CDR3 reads TGTGCCAGCAGCTTAGAGGGGCTCTCTGGAAACACCATATATTTT. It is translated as CASSLEGLSGNTIYF. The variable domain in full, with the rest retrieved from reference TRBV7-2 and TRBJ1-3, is GAGVSQSPSNKVTEKGKDVELRCDPISGHTALYWYRQSLGQGLEFLIYFQGNSAPDKSGLPSDRFSAERTGGSVSTLTIQRTQQEDSAVYLCASSLEGLSGNTIYFGEGSWLTVV.

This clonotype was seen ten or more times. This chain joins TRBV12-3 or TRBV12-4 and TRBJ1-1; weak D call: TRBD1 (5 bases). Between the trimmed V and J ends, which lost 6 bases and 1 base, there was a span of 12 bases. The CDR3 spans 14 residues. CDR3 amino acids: CASSLRGANTEAFF. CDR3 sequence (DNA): TGTGCCAGCAGCCTCCGGGGCGCGAACACTGAAGCTTTCTTT.